These T cell receptor beta chains were read from a single sample in a study of shared clonotypes between healthy human individuals. TCRdb's copy holds only in-frame clones and misses some; the assay was immunoSEQ multiplex PCR. The table lists millions of clones, 95% of them singletons. Sample: naive CD4+ T cells sorted from blood. Source of these receptors: a man between 18 and 29 years old in good health. Each CDR3 is given with its conserved first and last residue. Each record gives: D gene, clone size, CDR3 length, J gene, V gene, CDR3 DNA, CDR3 protein. The D gene is left open where the match is weak. Rows may omit the clone size; those that give it use once, few, many or a size class.

-	few	13	TRBJ2-2	TRBV18	TGTGCCAGCTCACCACCCAACACCGGGGAGCTGTTTTTT	CASSPPNTGELFF
TRBD1	once	14	TRBJ1-5	TRBV15	TGTGCCACCAGCAGATTAGACAGGGAGCAGCCCCAGCATTTT	CATSRLDREQPQHF
-	-	12	TRBJ2-7	TRBV6-1	TGTGCCAGCAGTGAAACCGGGAACGAGCAGTACTTC	CASSETGNEQYF
TRBD2	-	14	TRBJ2-5	TRBV2	TGTGCCAGTCGGGGACTAGCGGGTTTAGAGACCCAGTACTTC	CASRGLAGLETQYF
TRBD2	-	15	TRBJ2-1	TRBV9	TGTGCCAGCAGCCCTAGCGGGAGTGCAGACAATGAGCAGTTCTTC	CASSPSGSADNEQFF
-	once	14	TRBJ2-2	TRBV9	TGTGCCAGCAGCCAAGACCTGACCACCGGGGGGCTGTTTTTT	CASSQDLTTGGLFF
-	-	15	TRBJ2-3	TRBV11-2	TGTGCCAGCAGCACGACAGGGAGGAACCCAGATACGCAGTATTTT	CASSTTGRNPDTQYF
TRBD1	-	13	TRBJ2-7	TRBV6-6	TGTGCCAGCAGCAGGACAGGGCCCTACGAGCAGTACTTC	CASSRTGPYEQYF
-	once	13	TRBJ2-7	TRBV7-2	TGTGCCAGCGGGTTGACTAACTCCTACGAGCAGTACTTC	CASGLTNSYEQYF
-	-	14	TRBJ1-3	TRBV28	TGTGCCAGCAGTGGGGATTTGTCTGGAAACACCATATATTTT	CASSGDLSGNTIYF
-	-	13	TRBJ2-7	TRBV7-2	TGTGCCAGCAGCTCACGCAGGGAATTCGAGCAGTACTTC	CASSSRREFEQYF
TRBD1	-	14	TRBJ1-2	TRBV6-1	TGTGCCAGCAGGTCAGGGACAGGGGGTGCTGGCTACACCTTC	CASRSGTGGAGYTF
TRBD2	-	14	TRBJ2-3	TRBV28	TGTGCCAGCGGTGGGGGGGAAGGAACAGATACGCAGTATTTT	CASGGGEGTDTQYF
-	-	12	TRBJ1-2	TRBV19	TGTGCCAGTAGTATTGCGGGGAATGGCTACACCTTC	CASSIAGNGYTF
-	-	14	TRBJ2-7	TRBV10-3	TGTGCCATCAGTGAGTCGGGCATCTCCTACGAGCAGTACTTC	CAISESGISYEQYF
-	-	16	TRBJ1-1	TRBV18	TGTGCCAGCTCACCGACTAATGTGGTGACGAACACTGAAGCTTTCTTT	CASSPTNVVTNTEAFF
TRBD1	once	14	TRBJ1-5	TRBV7-9	TGTGCCAGCAGCTTGACAGGGTTCAATCAGCCCCAGCATTTT	CASSLTGFNQPQHF
-	once	16	TRBJ1-5	TRBV27	TGTGCCAGCAGTTTAGGTGGCTCCGGGCGCAATCAGCCCCAGCATTTT	CASSLGGSGRNQPQHF
-	-	15	TRBJ1-2	TRBV9	TGTGCCAGCAGCGTAGTTCCAGGTCCTCCCTATGGCTACACCTTC	CASSVVPGPPYGYTF
-	-	13	TRBJ1-2	TRBV28	TGTGCCAGCAGACCCCCGGGGGTGGGTGGCTACACCTTC	CASRPPGVGGYTF
-	-	15	TRBJ2-4	TRBV19	TGTGCCAGTAGTCCGAGCGGGCTAGCCAAAAACATTCAGTACTTC	CASSPSGLAKNIQYF
TRBD1	-	16	TRBJ2-2	TRBV4-1	TGCGCCAGCAGCCAAGTTTCGACAGGGACCACCGGGGAGCTGTTTTTT	CASSQVSTGTTGELFF
-	-	15	TRBJ1-6	TRBV9	TGTGCCAGCAGCAGGCGAGGGGACTTGAATTCACCCCTCCACTTT	CASSRRGDLNSPLHF
TRBD1	-	16	TRBJ1-6	TRBV4-1	TGCGCCAGCAGCCAAGATCATCAGGGGGCCGGTTCACCCCTCCACTTT	CASSQDHQGAGSPLHF
-	-	18	TRBJ1-5	TRBV19	TGTGCCAGTAGTATAGACGAAGGCTGGAGTTATAGCAATCAGCCCCAGCATTTT	CASSIDEGWSYSNQPQHF
TRBD2	-	15	TRBJ2-3	TRBV10-1	TGCGCCAGCAGTGAGAGTAGCGGGAGCACAGATACGCAGTATTTT	CASSESSGSTDTQYF
-	-	12	TRBJ2-1	TRBV27	TGTGCCAGCAGTCACCTCCGTGGTGAGCAGTTCTTC	CASSHLRGEQFF
-	-	15	TRBJ1-1	TRBV5-1	TGCGCCAGCAGCTTGGGCCTGACCATTAACACTGAAGCTTTCTTT	CASSLGLTINTEAFF
TRBD1	-	11	TRBJ1-1	TRBV29-1	TGCAGCGTTCAGGGGGGCCCTGAAGCTTTCTTT	CSVQGGPEAFF
TRBD1	once	14	TRBJ1-4	TRBV30	TGTGCCTGGACTAAGACAGGGTGGAGTGAAAAACTGTTTTTT	CAWTKTGWSEKLFF
-	-	14	TRBJ2-2	TRBV6-5	TGTGCCAGCAGCTCCAGGGGGGCCACCGGGGAGCTGTTTTTT	CASSSRGATGELFF
-	-	15	TRBJ1-5	TRBV28	TGTGCCAGCAGTTCATTAGTTGGGGCAAATCAGCCCCAGCATTTT	CASSSLVGANQPQHF
-	-	13	TRBJ2-7	TRBV2	TGTGCCAGCAGTGGAGACTGGGCCCTAGGGCAGTACTTC	CASSGDWALGQYF
-	-	12	TRBJ2-1	TRBV30	TGTGCCTGGTCCTATGGTTTCAATGAGCAGTTCTTC	CAWSYGFNEQFF
-	-	15	TRBJ2-2	TRBV30	TGTGCCTGGAGTGTATCGGCAAGGGACACCGGGGAGCTGTTTTTT	CAWSVSARDTGELFF
-	-	14	TRBJ1-5	TRBV19	TGTGCCAGTAGTATACAGTTCTCGGGAGACAGCCAGCATTTT	CASSIQFSGDSQHF
TRBD2	-	16	TRBJ2-1	TRBV5-1	TGCGCCAGCAGCCCGGGACTAGCGGGGGGGAGGAATGAGCAGTTCTTC	CASSPGLAGGRNEQFF
-	-	13	TRBJ2-2	TRBV5-1	TGCGCCAGCAGGAATATGGGAAGCGGGGAGCTGTTTTTT	CASRNMGSGELFF
TRBD1	-	15	TRBJ2-1	TRBV28	TGTGCCAGCACCCTCGGGACAGCCAACTACAATGAGCAGTTCTTC	CASTLGTANYNEQFF
TRBD1	few	16	TRBJ1-6	TRBV5-6	TGTGCCAGCAGCTATCTTCGGGACAGGGGTTATTCACCCCTCCACTTT	CASSYLRDRGYSPLHF
TRBD1	once	13	TRBJ2-3	TRBV29-1	TGCAGCGCTGAACAGGGGGGCAGGGATACGCAGTATTTT	CSAEQGGRDTQYF
-	-	15	TRBJ2-2	TRBV5-4	TGTGCCAGCAGCTCGGTTACGTTAAACACCGGGGAGCTGTTTTTT	CASSSVTLNTGELFF
TRBD2	once	15	TRBJ2-3	TRBV11-2	TGTGCCAGCAGCTTTCTAGCGGGGGGCACAGATACGCAGTATTTT	CASSFLAGGTDTQYF
-	-	14	TRBJ1-5	TRBV10-3	TGTGCCATCAGTGAGGTCGGTGGGAATCAGCCCCAGCATTTT	CAISEVGGNQPQHF
-	-	14	TRBJ1-5	TRBV7-9	TGTGCCAGCAGCGCTACAGGAGGGAATCAGCCCCAGCATTTT	CASSATGGNQPQHF
TRBD2	-	15	TRBJ2-7	TRBV5-1	TGCGCCAGCAGCTTGGACGGTAGCGGGTCCTACGAGCAGTACTTC	CASSLDGSGSYEQYF
TRBD1	-	14	TRBJ1-5	TRBV6-5	TGTGCCAGCAGTTCAGGGGGTAGCAATCAGCCCCAGCATTTT	CASSSGGSNQPQHF
-	-	15	TRBJ2-5	TRBV28	TGTGCCAGCAGTTTAAACCCCGGCCGTGAGGAGACCCAGTACTTC	CASSLNPGREETQYF
-	-	19	TRBJ2-7	TRBV30	TGTGCCTGGAGTGGTTACAGGGATCGCCGACCCGGGAGGCACCTACGGGGATACTTC	CAWSGYRDRRPGRHLRGYF
-	-	12	TRBJ2-3	TRBV10-2	TGCGCCAGCAGTGTGGCTACAGATACGCAGTATTTT	CASSVATDTQYF